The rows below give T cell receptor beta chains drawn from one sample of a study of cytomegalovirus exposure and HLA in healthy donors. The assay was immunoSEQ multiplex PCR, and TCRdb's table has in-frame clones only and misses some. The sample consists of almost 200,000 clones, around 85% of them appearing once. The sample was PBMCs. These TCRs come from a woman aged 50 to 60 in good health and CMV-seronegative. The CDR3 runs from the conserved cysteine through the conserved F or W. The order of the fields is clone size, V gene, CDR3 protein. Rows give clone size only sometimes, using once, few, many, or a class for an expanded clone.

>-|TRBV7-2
CASSIRQDSYNEQFF
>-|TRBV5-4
CASSTPGGSYGYTF
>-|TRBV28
CASSLTGGGLEQYF
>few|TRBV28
CASRTLAGDTDTQYF
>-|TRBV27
CASSFGRGYEQYF
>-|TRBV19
CASSIPGQASGNTIYF
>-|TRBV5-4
CASSLELAGVDTQYF
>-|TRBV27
CASSIKLTPSRGPNSPLHF
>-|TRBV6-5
CASSWRSSYEQYF
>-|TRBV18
CASSPATGYSNQPQHF
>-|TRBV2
CASSEAPNTEAFF
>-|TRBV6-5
CASSYGGSVTDTQYF
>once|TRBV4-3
CASSQSLAEADTQYF
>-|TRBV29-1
CSVGPLTGGENTQYF
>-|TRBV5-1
CASSLGSGGVSEQFF
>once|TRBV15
CATSRVPTGPNSPLHF
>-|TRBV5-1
CASSLEDRGTYEQYF
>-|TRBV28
CASSHGQGRWYTEAFF
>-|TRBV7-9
CVGAGWNYGYTF
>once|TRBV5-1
CASSYRNTEAFF
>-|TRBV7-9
CASSLASVRAHGYTF
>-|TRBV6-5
CASSYSIGSGANVLTF
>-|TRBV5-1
CASSPWTLANTGELFF
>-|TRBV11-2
CASSPGQGRNTEAFF
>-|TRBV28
CASSKSFRTSGSTDTQYF
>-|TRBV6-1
CASSGGTSGYSYDEQFF
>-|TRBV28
CASRAPGTGYPYEQYF
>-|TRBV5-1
CASSLDQASGNTIYF
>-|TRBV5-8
CASSSTRGQGYTF
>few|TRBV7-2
CASQDISYEQYF
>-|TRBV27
CASSPSDRQQLSYEQYF
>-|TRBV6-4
CASSEQGPTDTQYF
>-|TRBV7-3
CASSSLAGGTDTQYF
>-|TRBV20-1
CSAHYGNEQFF
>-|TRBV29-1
CSVRGVLTYEQYF
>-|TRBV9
CASSVGVGGGQPQHF
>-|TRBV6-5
CASSLLVGGNTEAFF
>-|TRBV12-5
CASGLGQGLMNTEAFF
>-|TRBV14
CASSPQSGRTYGYTF
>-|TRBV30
CAWRTEVVSYNEQFF
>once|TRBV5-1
CASSQGLEEGLNEQFF
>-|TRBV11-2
CASSLATYEQYF
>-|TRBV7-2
CASSSLAGTDTQYF
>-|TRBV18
CASSPSGLAGTDEQFF
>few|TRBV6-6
CASNPGSSGNTIYF
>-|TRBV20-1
CSASTGVGQFF
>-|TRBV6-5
CASRTGSYGYTF
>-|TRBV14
CASSQGWTSGSNEQFF
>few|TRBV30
CAWSTIGQGNQPQHF
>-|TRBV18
CASSPRGSSNTGELFF
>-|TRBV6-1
CASSEGPYLREAFF
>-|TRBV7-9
CASSSRGTEAFF
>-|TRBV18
CASSLGQGNQPQHF